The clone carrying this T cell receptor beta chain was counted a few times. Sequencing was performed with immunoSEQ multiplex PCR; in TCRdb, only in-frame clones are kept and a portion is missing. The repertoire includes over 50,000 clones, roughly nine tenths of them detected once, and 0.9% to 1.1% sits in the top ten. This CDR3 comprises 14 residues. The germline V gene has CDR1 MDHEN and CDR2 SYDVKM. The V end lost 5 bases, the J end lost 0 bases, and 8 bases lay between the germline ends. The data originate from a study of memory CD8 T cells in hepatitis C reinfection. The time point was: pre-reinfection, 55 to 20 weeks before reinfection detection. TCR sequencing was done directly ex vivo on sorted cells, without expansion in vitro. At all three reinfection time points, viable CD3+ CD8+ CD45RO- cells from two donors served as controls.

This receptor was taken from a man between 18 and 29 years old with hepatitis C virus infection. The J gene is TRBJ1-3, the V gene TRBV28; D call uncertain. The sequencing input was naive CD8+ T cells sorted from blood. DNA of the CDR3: TGTGCCAGCAGTCAGGCCCTCTCTGGAAACACCATATATTTT. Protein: CASSQALSGNTIYF.